This T cell receptor beta chain emerged from a study of early T cells in non-severe SARS-CoV-2 infection (dated by TCRdb to the early 2020s). Notes on the research overall: Bulk RNA from unsorted whole blood was used for TCR sequencing, so alpha and beta chains could not be paired.

A case-control design nested within a healthcare worker cohort in London, UK, was used, with weekly nasopharyngeal swab PCR tests and blood sampling performed. Healthcare workers were recruited between 23 and 31 March 2020, during the week of the UK lockdown, and were followed weekly for up to about 15 weeks. This clonotype has only a few counts. The antigen this receptor binds is unknown. Base qualities are not provided; no much larger clone lies one nucleotide away. Results the study describes overall, beyond this receptor: VDJdb matching was skewed toward anti-spike CD8 responses, so virus-specific expansions were likely underestimated and private and CD4 specificities were missed.

Its CDR3 holds 17 amino acids, cysteine through phenylalanine. Only CDR3 DNA remains: 51 bases, in frame from the first base. At the junction V is shortened by 5 bases and J by 3 bases; bases outside the gene matches: 13. CDR1 and CDR2, looked up from the germline V gene, are SGHTA and FQGTGA. Library preparation was by 5' RACE. The sequencer listed for this sample is NextSeq 500. Unique molecular identifiers were attached to individual cDNA molecules in the TCR library protocol so that sequencing error and PCR bias could be corrected. Sequencing covered both TCR alpha and beta chains, and within each sample the abundances of alpha and beta sequences were tightly co-correlated. In the paper's pipeline: Decombinator V4 was used to annotate the V gene, J gene and CDR3 of the TCR sequences. Expanded TCRs were defined as changing significantly between any two time points under a Poisson model with p below 0.0001. TCR abundances were normalised to the total number of TCRs sequenced per sample and expressed as counts per million. TRAV1-2 paired with TRAJ12, TRAJ20 or TRAJ33 defined MAIT TCRs, while TRAV10 paired with TRAJ18 defined iNKT TCRs. VDJdb, accessed on 1 November 2021, was searched for TCRs annotated for CMV, EBV and SARS-CoV-2, and TCRs annotated for more than one antigen were excluded. The public reads were reprocessed in TCRdb via fastp at Q25 and MiXCR, keeping in-frame beta chains. Each CDR3 protein gets just one entry, which takes the most common genes and DNA from the rows behind it. V and J calls and clone size were set by TCRdb, not the authors. This sample has 75,000 to 90,000 distinct CDR3 sequences in its table, and about 9.4% of those were observed once. Around 8% of the sample comes from the top ten.

The sample was whole blood, taken at baseline. The source of this sequence is an adult who was a healthcare worker with PCR-confirmed SARS-CoV-2 infection or an uninfected control (not recorded which). This receptor chain uses TRBV7-3 and TRBJ2-1; 7 central nucleotides agree with TRBD2. The bases read TGTGCCAGCAGCAAAATATCAAGCGGGACCGGCTACAATGAGCAGTTCTTC. Its translation reads: CASSKISSGTGYNEQFF. Reference TRBV7-3 and TRBJ2-1 proteins supply the regions before and after the CDR3; the full variable domain is: GAGVSQTPSNKVTEKGKYVELRCDPISGHTALYWYRQSLGQGPEFLIYFQGTGAADDSGLPNDRFFAVRPEGSVSTLKIQRTERGDSAVYLCASSKISSGTGYNEQFFGPGTRLTVL.